This is a list of T cell receptor beta chains from one sample in a study of blood T cell repertoires in COVID-19. Some clones are missing from TCRdb's copy, which holds only in-frame ones; the method was immunoSEQ multiplex PCR. The sample has about 150,000 clones; over 70% are singletons. Sequenced material: peripheral blood. The receptors shown here come from a man in his 60s with acute or convalescent COVID-19. The CDR3 runs from the conserved cysteine through the conserved F or W. The order of the fields is CDR3 protein, CDR3 DNA, V gene, clone size, J gene, D gene. D genes are given only for firm matches. Clone sizes are given selectively: once, few, many, or a class where the clone is expanded.

CASSQEGARSRGSYNEQFF TGTGCCAGCAGCCAAGAGGGGGCACGTTCCCGGGGCTCCTACAATGAGCAGTTCTTC TRBV3-1/TRBV3-2 once TRBJ2-1 -
CASSPRTGGHENYGYTF TGTGCCAGCAGTCCCCGGACAGGGGGGCACGAGAACTATGGCTACACCTTC TRBV6-6 - TRBJ1-2 TRBD1
CASSLARALAKNIQYF TGTGCCAGCAGCTTAGCCAGGGCGCTGGCCAAAAACATTCAGTACTTC TRBV7-2 - TRBJ2-4 -
CASSSSGGPPGEQYF TGTGCCAGCAGTTCTAGCGGGGGGCCCCCAGGCGAGCAGTACTTC TRBV5-4 - TRBJ2-7 TRBD2
CASSDVGTAKQFF TGTGCCAGTAGTGACGTCGGGACAGCCAAGCAGTTCTTC TRBV19 - TRBJ2-1 TRBD1
CASSQGAPRQPQHF TGTGCCAGCAGCCAGGGGGCCCCTCGTCAGCCCCAGCATTTT TRBV7-9 once TRBJ1-5 TRBD1
CASSLLEYNEQFF TGTGCCAGCAGCTTATTAGAGTACAATGAGCAGTTCTTC TRBV7-9 - TRBJ2-1 -
CASRNSGSSYEQYF TGTGCCAGCAGGAATAGCGGGAGTAGCTACGAGCAGTACTTC TRBV28 - TRBJ2-7 TRBD2
CASSFTGALNEQFF TGTGCCAGCAGCTTTACAGGGGCCCTAAATGAGCAGTTCTTC TRBV7-9 - TRBJ2-1 TRBD1
CASSPKAQGGYGYTF TGTGCCAGCAGCCCCAAGGCGCAGGGGGGATATGGCTACACCTTC TRBV3-1/TRBV3-2 - TRBJ1-2 TRBD1
CAWSTGTTYEQYF TGTGCCTGGAGTACGGGGACAACCTACGAGCAGTACTTC TRBV30 - TRBJ2-7 -
CATAVVNQPQHF TGTGCCACCGCGGTAGTCAATCAGCCCCAGCATTTT TRBV19 - TRBJ1-5 -
CASSVRGNTNEKLFF TGTGCCAGCAGCGTAAGGGGCAATACTAATGAAAAACTGTTTTTT TRBV9 - TRBJ1-4 -
CASSYPENTEAFF TGTGCCAGCAGTTATCCAGAGAACACTGAAGCTTTCTTT TRBV12-3/TRBV12-4 - TRBJ1-1 -
CASSLNRGYEQYF TGTGCCAGCAGTTTAAACAGGGGATACGAGCAGTACTTC TRBV27 - TRBJ2-7 TRBD1
CASSVGTVQTGELFF TGTGCCAGCAGCGTAGGGACAGTACAAACCGGGGAGCTGTTTTTT TRBV9 - TRBJ2-2 -
CASSSTSLSGPVSYEQYF TGTGCCAGCAGTTCCACCTCACTTAGCGGGCCAGTCTCCTACGAGCAGTACTTC TRBV28 - TRBJ2-7 TRBD2
CASRGTSKYEQYF TGTGCCAGCAGAGGGACTAGCAAGTACGAGCAGTACTTC TRBV28 - TRBJ2-7 TRBD2
CASSRDTTNYGYTF TGCGCCAGCAGCCGGGACACAACTAACTATGGCTACACCTTC TRBV5-1 - TRBJ1-2 -
CASSHQGLEQYF TGTGCCAGCAGCCACCAGGGTCTCGAGCAGTACTTC TRBV5-8 - TRBJ2-7 -
CASSSKGTSDQYF TGTGCCAGCAGCTCAAAGGGGACTAGCGATCAGTACTTC TRBV7-9 few TRBJ2-7 TRBD2
CASSESGGAYEQYF TGCGCCAGCAGTGAGTCGGGGGGAGCCTACGAGCAGTACTTC TRBV10-2 - TRBJ2-7 -
CASSFLGEDTDTQYF TGTGCCAGCAGCTTCCTAGGGGAGGACACAGATACGCAGTATTTT TRBV7-2 - TRBJ2-3 -
CASSPGLAGGRSYNEQFF TGTGCCAGCAGCCCCGGACTAGCGGGAGGGAGATCGTACAATGAGCAGTTCTTC TRBV14 - TRBJ2-1 TRBD2
CASSSEGSRQTLSGNTIYF TGTGCCAGCAGTTCGGAAGGATCTCGACAGACGCTCTCTGGAAACACCATATATTTT TRBV4-2 - TRBJ1-3 -
CASGGRGYNSPLHF TGTGCCAGCGGGGGGAGGGGGTATAATTCACCCCTCCACTTT TRBV25-1 - TRBJ1-6 -
CASRGGQGGAYEQYF TGTGCCAGCAGGGGGGGACAGGGAGGCGCCTACGAGCAGTACTTC TRBV7-2 - TRBJ2-7 TRBD1
CASSFRTSGRNEQYF TGTGCCAGCAGCTTTAGGACTAGCGGGAGAAACGAGCAGTACTTC TRBV7-2 - TRBJ2-7 TRBD2
CASSLAAGGTEAFF TGCGCCAGCAGCTTGGCGGCGGGGGGCACTGAAGCTTTCTTT TRBV5-1 once TRBJ1-1 -
CASSLAGTGGFGYTF TGCGCCAGCAGCTTGGCTGGGACAGGGGGTTTTGGCTACACCTTC TRBV5-1 - TRBJ1-2 TRBD1
CASSQTYQTQYF TGTGCCAGCAGCCAAACCTACCAGACCCAGTACTTC TRBV14 - TRBJ2-5 -